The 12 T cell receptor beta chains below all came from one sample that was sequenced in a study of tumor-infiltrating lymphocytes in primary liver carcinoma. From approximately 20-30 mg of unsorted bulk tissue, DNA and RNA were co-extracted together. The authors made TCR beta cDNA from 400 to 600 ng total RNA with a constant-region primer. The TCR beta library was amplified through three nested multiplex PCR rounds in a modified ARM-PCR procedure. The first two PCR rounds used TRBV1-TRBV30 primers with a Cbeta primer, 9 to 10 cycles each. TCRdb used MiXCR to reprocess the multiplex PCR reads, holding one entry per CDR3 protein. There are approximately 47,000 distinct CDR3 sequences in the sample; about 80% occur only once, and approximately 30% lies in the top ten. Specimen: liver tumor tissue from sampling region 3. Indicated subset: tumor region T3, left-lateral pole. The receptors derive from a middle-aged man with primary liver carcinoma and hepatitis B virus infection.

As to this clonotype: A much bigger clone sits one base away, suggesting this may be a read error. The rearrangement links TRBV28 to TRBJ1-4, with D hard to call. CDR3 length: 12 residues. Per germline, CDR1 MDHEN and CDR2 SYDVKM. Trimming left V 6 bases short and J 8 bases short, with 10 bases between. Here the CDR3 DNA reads TGTGCCAGCAGCCTAAGGTGCGAAAAACTGTTTTTT. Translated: CASSLRCEKLFF.

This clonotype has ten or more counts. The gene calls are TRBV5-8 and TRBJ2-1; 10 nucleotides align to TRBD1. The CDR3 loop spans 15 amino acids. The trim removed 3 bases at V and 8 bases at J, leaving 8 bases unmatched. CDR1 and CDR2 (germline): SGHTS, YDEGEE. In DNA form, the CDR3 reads TGTGCCAGCAGCTCCTGGACAGGGGGTTTCGATGAGCAGTTCTTC. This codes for CASSSWTGGFDEQFF.

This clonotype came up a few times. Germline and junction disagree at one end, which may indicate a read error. The CDR3 sequence is CASRLGAKYGYTF. The CDR3 DNA sequence: TGTGCCAGCAGACTAGGGGCTAAGTATGGCTACACCTTC. The J gene is TRBJ1-2, the V gene TRBV6-5, with a tentative D call TRBD1 (5 bases). This CDR3 comprises 13 residues. Germline V CDR1 and CDR2: MNHEY, SVGAGI.

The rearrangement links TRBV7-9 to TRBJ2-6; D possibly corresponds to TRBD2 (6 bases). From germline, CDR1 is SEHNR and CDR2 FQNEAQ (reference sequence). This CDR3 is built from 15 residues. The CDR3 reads CVNSLGGLGANVLTF. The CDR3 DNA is TGTGTCAACAGTTTAGGAGGGCTTGGGGCCAACGTCCTGACTTTC.

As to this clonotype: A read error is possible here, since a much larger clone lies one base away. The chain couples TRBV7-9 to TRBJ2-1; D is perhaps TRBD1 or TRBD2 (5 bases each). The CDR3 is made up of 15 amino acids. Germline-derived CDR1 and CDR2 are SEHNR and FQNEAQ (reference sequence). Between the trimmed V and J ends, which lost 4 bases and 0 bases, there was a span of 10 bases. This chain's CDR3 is CASSYRGNSYNEQFF. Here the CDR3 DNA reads TGTGCCAGCAGCTACCGGGGCAACTCCTACAATGAGCAGTTCTTC. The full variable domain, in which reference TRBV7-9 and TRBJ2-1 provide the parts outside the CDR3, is DTGVSQNPRHKITKRGQNVTFRCDPISEHNRLYWYRQTLGQGPEFLTYFQNEAQLEKSRLLSDRFSAERPKGSFSTLEIQRTEQGDSAMYLCASSYRGNSYNEQFFGPGTRLTVL.

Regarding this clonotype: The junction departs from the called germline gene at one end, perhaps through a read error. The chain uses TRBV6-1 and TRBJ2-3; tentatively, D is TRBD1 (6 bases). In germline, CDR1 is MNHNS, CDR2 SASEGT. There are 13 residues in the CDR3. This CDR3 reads CASNGQRTDRQYF. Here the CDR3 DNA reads TGTGCCAGCAACGGACAGCGCACTGATAGGCAGTATTTT.

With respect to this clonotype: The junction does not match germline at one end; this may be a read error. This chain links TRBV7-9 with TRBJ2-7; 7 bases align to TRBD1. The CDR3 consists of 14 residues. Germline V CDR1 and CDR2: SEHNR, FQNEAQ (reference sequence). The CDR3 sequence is CASGFPGGLYEQYF. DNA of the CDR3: TGTGCCAGCGGCTTTCCAGGGGGTCTGTACGAGCAGTACTTC.

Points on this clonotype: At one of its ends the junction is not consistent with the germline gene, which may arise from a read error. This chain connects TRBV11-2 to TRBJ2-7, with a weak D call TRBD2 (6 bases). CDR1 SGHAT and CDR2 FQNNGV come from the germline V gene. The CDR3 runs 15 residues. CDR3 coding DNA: TGTGACAGCGGAACCGGACTAACGGGCCCTTACGAGCAGTACTTC. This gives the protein CDSGTGLTGPYEQYF.

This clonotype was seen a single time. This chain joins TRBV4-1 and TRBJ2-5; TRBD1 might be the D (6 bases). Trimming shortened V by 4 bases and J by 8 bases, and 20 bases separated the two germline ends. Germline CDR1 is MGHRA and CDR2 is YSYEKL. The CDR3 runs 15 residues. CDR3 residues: CASSPRGDGHETQYF. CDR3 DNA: TGCGCCAGCAGCCCCAGGGGAGATGGGCACGAAACCCAGTACTTC.

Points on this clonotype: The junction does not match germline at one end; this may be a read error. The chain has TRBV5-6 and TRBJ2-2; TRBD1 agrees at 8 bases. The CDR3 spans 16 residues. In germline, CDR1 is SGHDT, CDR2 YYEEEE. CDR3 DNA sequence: TGTGCCAGCAGCTCGGACAGGGTGTTGTTCACCGGGGAGCTATTTTTT. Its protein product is CASSSDRVLFTGELFF.

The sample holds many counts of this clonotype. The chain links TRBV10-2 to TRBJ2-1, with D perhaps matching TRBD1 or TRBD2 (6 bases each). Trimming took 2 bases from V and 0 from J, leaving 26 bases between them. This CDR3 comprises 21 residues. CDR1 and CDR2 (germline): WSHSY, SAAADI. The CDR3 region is CASSELLGRERRGSSYNEQFF. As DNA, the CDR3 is TGCGCCAGCAGTGAGCTTCTGGGACGGGAGAGAAGGGGGAGCTCCTACAATGAGCAGTTCTTC.

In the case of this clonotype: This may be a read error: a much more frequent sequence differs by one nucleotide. This CDR3 reads CASSSGTDTETFF. The CDR3 coding sequence is TGTGCCAGCAGTTCGGGTACAGACACTGAAACTTTCTTT. The V call is TRBV27, the J call TRBJ1-1; no definite D call. Per the germline V gene, CDR1 is MNHEY and CDR2 is SMNVEV (reference sequence). The CDR3 contains 13 residues.